These 32 T cell receptor beta chains were sequenced from one sample in a study of CD8 T cells in Susac syndrome. Random hexamers were used to reverse transcribe roughly 0.5 to 1 ug of RNA. TCRdb re-derived calls from the immunoSEQ multiplex PCR reads in MiXCR, one entry per CDR3 protein. Of around 110,000 distinct CDR3 sequences listed, roughly 94% are singletons. Sequencing was performed on CD8+ T cells from PBMCs. The receptors come from a human donor with Susac syndrome.

This clonotype came up once. The V gene is TRBV18, the J gene TRBJ2-5; no reliable D call. V dropped 1 base and J dropped 4 bases, with 4 bases sitting between them. In germline, CDR1 is KGHSH, CDR2 LQKENI. The CDR3 is 12 residues long. The CDR3 nucleotides are TGTGCCAGCTCACCACAACTAGAGACCCAGTACTTC. It encodes CASSPQLETQYF. The full variable domain, its missing parts supplied by reference TRBV18 and TRBJ2-5, is NAGVMQNPRHLVRRRGQEARLRCSPMKGHSHVYWYRQLPEEGLKFMVYLQKENIIDESGMPKERFSAEFPKEGPSILRIQQVVRGDSAAYFCASSPQLETQYFGPGTRLLVL.

The chain is built from TRBV7-9 and TRBJ2-7; 8 positions agree with TRBD1. CDR1 and CDR2 (germline): SEHNR, FQNEAQ (reference sequence). The J segment lost 3 bases and the V segment lost 5 bases, leaving 9 bases of the junction unmatched. CDR3 length equals 15 residues. CDR3 protein: CASSDGQGSLYEQYF. CDR3 bases: TGTGCCAGCAGCGACGGACAGGGCTCCCTCTACGAGCAGTACTTC.

This chain uses TRBV6-1 with TRBJ1-1; D gene unclear. CDR3 length equals 13 residues. Trimming pared 7 bases from V and 5 bases from J, leaving 14 bases between. Germline CDR1 and CDR2: MNHNS and SASEGT. The CDR3 sequence is CASTSGGGTEAFF. CDR3 DNA: TGTGCCAGCACCTCTGGTGGAGGGACTGAAGCTTTCTTT.

This rearrangement joins TRBV27 to TRBJ2-1; D perhaps matches TRBD1 (6 bases). The CDR3 is 12 amino acids. Germline CDR1 and CDR2: MNHEY and SMNVEV (reference sequence). Trimming pared 6 bases from V and 7 bases from J, leaving 10 bases between. For the CDR3, the DNA is TGTGCCAGCAGGAGCAGGGGTAATGAGCAGTTCTTC. Amino acid sequence: CASRSRGNEQFF.

The rearrangement uses TRBV4-1 and TRBJ1-2; no clear D. V lost 1 base and J lost 1, with 10 bases in between. The CDR3 consists of 15 residues. CDR1 is MGHRA and CDR2 is YSYEKL in the germline V gene. The CDR3 loop is CASSQAVNSNYGYTF. The CDR3 DNA reads TGCGCCAGCAGCCAAGCTGTGAACAGTAACTATGGCTACACCTTC.

The chain uses TRBV12-3 or TRBV12-4 and TRBJ1-1; perhaps TRBD1 as D (6 bases). CDR3 length equals 15 residues. With 3 bases removed from V and 0 bases from J, the gap between germline ends came to 11 bases. The DNA of the CDR3 is TGTGCCAGCAGTTTGCCCCACAGGGTGAACACTGAAGCTTTCTTT. Amino acid sequence: CASSLPHRVNTEAFF.

The genes are TRBV29-1 and TRBJ2-7; the D gene is possibly TRBD1 (5 bases). Germline V gene lookup returns CDR1 SQVTM and CDR2 ANQGSEA. The V and J ends lost 4 bases and 4 bases respectively, with 17 bases between them. The CDR3 covers 14 residues. The chain's CDR3 is CSVVGSGRSYEQYF. The CDR3 bases are TGCAGCGTTGTCGGGTCAGGGCGATCGTACGAGCAGTACTTC.

This sequence joins TRBV2 and TRBJ2-1; D is perhaps TRBD2 (5 bases). In germline, CDR1 is SNHLY, CDR2 FYNNEI. V dropped 4 bases and J dropped 5 bases, with 12 bases sitting between them. This CDR3 spans 14 amino acids. In nucleotides, the CDR3 is TGTGCCAGCAGTGTGGTAGCGCGGAACAATGAGCAGTTCTTC. Translation: CASSVVARNNEQFF.

The J gene is TRBJ2-1, the V gene TRBV6-5, with 7 bases fitting TRBD2. Germline-derived CDR1 and CDR2 are MNHEY and SVGAGI. Trimming cost V 6 bases and J 4 bases; bases outside gene matches: 9. The CDR3 sequence is 15 residues long. Here the CDR3 reads CASSPRKAGYNEQFF. DNA of the CDR3: TGTGCCAGCAGCCCCCGGAAAGCGGGGTACAATGAGCAGTTCTTC.

V usage is TRBV5-6 and J usage is TRBJ1-2; no firm D call. This CDR3 contains 14 residues. Trimming cost V 4 bases and J 8 bases, with 18 bases left between them. Germline V CDR1 and CDR2: SGHDT, YYEEEE. CDR3 bases: TGTGCCAGCAGCCCGGACGGACTCGGTTTGGGCTACACCTTC. This encodes CASSPDGLGLGYTF.

This clonotype came up once. The J gene is TRBJ1-2, the V gene TRBV13; D is ambiguous. V dropped 1 base and J dropped 4 bases, with 10 bases sitting between them. Germline V gene sequence: CDR1 PRHDT, CDR2 FYEKMQ (reference sequence). This CDR3 has 14 residues. The CDR3 nucleotides read TGTGCCAGCAGCTTAGACCGGCAAAGCTATGGCTACACCTTC. Protein product: CASSLDRQSYGYTF.

The rearrangement joins TRBV12-3 or TRBV12-4 to TRBJ2-1; 10 bases match TRBD2. CDR3 length equals 14 residues. V shed 3 bases and J 9 bases; nucleotides not matched to a gene: 5. This CDR3 is CASSFVAGGLEQFF. The CDR3 bases are TGTGCCAGCAGTTTCGTAGCGGGGGGTCTTGAGCAGTTCTTC.

Only a few counts were recorded for this clonotype. The chain links TRBV9 to TRBJ2-7; a possible D gene is TRBD2 (5 bases). CDR3 length equals 11 residues. V was trimmed by 7 bases and J by 2 bases, leaving 7 bases between them. Germline V gives CDR1 SGDLS, CDR2 YYNGEE. The CDR3 spells CASSGTYEQYF. DNA of the CDR3: TGTGCCAGCTCCGGGACCTACGAGCAGTACTTC.

The V gene is TRBV3-1, the J gene TRBJ2-5; TRBD2 agrees at 10 bases. The CDR3 spans 14 residues. CDR1 and CDR2 (germline): LGHDT, YNNKEL (reference sequence). Trimming removed 4 bases from V and 6 bases from J; junction bases left unmatched: 5. CDR3 sequence reads: CASSPELAGKTQYF. CDR3 in DNA: TGTGCCAGCAGCCCTGAACTAGCGGGGAAGACCCAGTACTTC.

V usage is TRBV5-1 and J usage is TRBJ2-5; 8 positions agree with TRBD2. The CDR3 sequence is 14 residues long. Trimming cost V 4 bases and J 1 base; bases outside gene matches: 3. The germline V gene encodes CDR1 SGHRS and CDR2 YFSETQ. In nucleotides, the CDR3 is TGCGCCAGCAGCCCGGGGGGGACCCAAGAGACCCAGTACTTC. Translation: CASSPGGTQETQYF.

The gene calls are TRBV6-5 and TRBJ2-3, with TRBD1 matching over 7 bases. Losses at the gene ends were 4 bases for V and 4 bases for J; bases not matched to a gene: 2. The CDR3 has 13 residues. Germline CDR1 is MNHEY and CDR2 is SVGAGI. The CDR3 DNA is TGTGCCAGCAGTTCAACAGGGGCAGATACGCAGTATTTT. Translation gives CASSSTGADTQYF.

The gene calls are TRBV4-2 and TRBJ1-5; D is undetermined. The CDR3 totals 14 residues. Germline lookup yields CDR1 LGHNA and CDR2 YNFKEQ. Trimming pared 1 base from V and 6 bases from J, leaving 10 bases between. CDR3 nucleotide sequence: TGTGCCAGCAGCCAAGGCCGAACCCCTCAGCCCCAGCATTTT. It specifies CASSQGRTPQPQHF.

This chain links TRBV4-1 with TRBJ1-4; no clear D gene. Trimming left V 0 bases short and J 14 bases short, with 10 bases between. Germline lookup yields CDR1 MGHRA and CDR2 YSYEKL. The CDR3 spans 12 residues. The CDR3 DNA is TGCGCCAGCAGCCAAGAGGATGGTGATCTGTTTTTT. Protein sequence: CASSQEDGDLFF.

The CDR3 loop is CASSLGQDFSYEQYF. CDR3 coding DNA: TGTGCCAGCAGCTTGGGGCAGGACTTCTCCTACGAGCAGTACTTC. The rearrangement joins TRBV5-6 to TRBJ2-7; D is possibly TRBD2 (5 bases). Looked up from germline, CDR1 is SGHDT and CDR2 is YYEEEE. The CDR3 consists of 15 residues. V lost 0 bases to trimming and J lost 0 bases, with 10 bases between them.

The V gene is TRBV28, the J gene TRBJ2-5; maybe TRBD1 (5 bases). Germline CDR1 reads MDHEN; CDR2 reads SYDVKM. The CDR3 has 15 amino acids. Trimming left V 6 bases short and J 2 bases short, with 16 bases between. CDR3 bases: TGTGCCAGCAGCCCCACTCCCCAGGGACAAGAGACCCAGTACTTC. Its protein is CASSPTPQGQETQYF.

The chain recombines TRBV10-3 with TRBJ2-3, with 13 nucleotides matching TRBD2. The CDR3 contains 16 residues. Germline-derived CDR1 and CDR2 are ENHRY and SYGVKD. The J segment lost 5 bases and the V segment lost 6 bases, leaving 8 bases of the junction unmatched. The CDR3 DNA sequence: TGTGCCATCAGGCAACTAGCGGGGGGGCCTAGAGATACGCAGTATTTT. It encodes CAIRQLAGGPRDTQYF.

The V gene is TRBV4-1, the J gene TRBJ2-5; D call uncertain. CDR1 MGHRA and CDR2 YSYEKL come from the germline V gene. Trimming removed 4 bases at V and 6 bases at J, with 12 bases between. The CDR3 has 13 amino acids. CDR3 protein: CASSPALGKTQYF. The CDR3 DNA reads TGCGCCAGCAGCCCAGCCCTGGGAAAGACCCAGTACTTC.

V gene TRBV20-1 combines with J gene TRBJ2-2; TRBD1 matches 7 bases. Germline CDR1 DFQATT, CDR2 SNEGSKA (reference sequence). The trim removed 8 bases at V and 7 bases at J, leaving 16 bases unmatched. The CDR3 runs to 15 residues. In nucleotides, the CDR3 is TGCAGTTCCTACGATCCTTTACAGGGGATCGGGGAGCTGTTTTTT. Its translation is CSSYDPLQGIGELFF.

The chain joins TRBV9 to TRBJ2-7; D ambiguous. CDR1 and CDR2 from the germline V gene are SGDLS and YYNGEE. Trimming took 4 bases from V and 6 from J, leaving 11 bases between them. The CDR3 spans 12 residues. This CDR3 reads CASSSSSREQYF. The CDR3 DNA is TGTGCCAGCAGCTCAAGCTCACGCGAGCAGTACTTC.

Here the CDR3 DNA reads TGTGCCACCAGTGATTCTAGCGGGGGATTTTACAATGAGCAGTTCTTC. Its protein is CATSDSSGGFYNEQFF. The V and J genes are TRBV24-1 and TRBJ2-1, with 10 bases matching TRBD2. Trimming cost V 2 bases and J 4 bases; bases outside gene matches: 4. CDR1 and CDR2 from the germline V gene are KGHDR and SFDVKD. The CDR3 length is 16 residues.

The V call is TRBV29-1, the J call TRBJ1-4; 7 bases match TRBD1. Germline V gene data show CDR1 as SQVTM and CDR2 as ANQGSEA. The V gene end was trimmed by 7 bases and the J gene end by 0 bases; junction bases not matched to a gene: 14. The CDR3 runs 17 residues. CDR3 protein: CSGRTMTGWATNEKLFF. In DNA, the CDR3 is TGCAGCGGAAGGACGATGACAGGGTGGGCAACTAATGAAAAACTGTTTTTT.

The chain recombines TRBV9 with TRBJ1-4; TRBD1 aligns across 8 bases. V was clipped by 6 bases and J by 4 bases; unmatched bases: 11. This CDR3 has 16 residues. The V gene's germline CDR1 is SGDLS and CDR2 YYNGEE. The CDR3 DNA reads TGTGCCAGCAAAACGATGGACAGGGATCATAATGAAAAACTGTTTTTT. Translated: CASKTMDRDHNEKLFF.

This sequence joins TRBV7-8 and TRBJ2-3; no clear D. Germline CDR1 and CDR2: SGHVS and FQNEAQ. The CDR3 has 15 amino acids. The V and J ends lost 5 bases and 2 bases respectively, with 14 bases between them. The CDR3 protein is CASSLAKTYTDTQYF. Here the CDR3 DNA reads TGTGCCAGCAGCCTCGCTAAGACATACACAGATACGCAGTATTTT.

The V call is TRBV19, the J call TRBJ1-1; TRBD1 might be the D (5 bases). The germline CDR1 and CDR2 sequences are LNHDA and SQIVND (reference sequence). This CDR3 contains 13 residues. Trimming pared 3 bases from V and 4 bases from J, leaving 9 bases between. Here the CDR3 reads CASSMGRATEAFF. The CDR3 DNA is TGTGCCAGTAGTATGGGCAGGGCCACTGAAGCTTTCTTT.

The V call is TRBV7-8, the J call TRBJ2-5; possibly TRBD2 for D (5 bases). The V and J ends lost 5 bases and 5 bases respectively, with 15 bases between them. Germline V gene data show CDR1 as SGHVS and CDR2 as FQNEAQ. This CDR3 has 14 amino acids. The CDR3, as DNA: TGTGCCAGCAGCCGCGGAGGTTATGGGGAGACCCAGTACTTC. This translates into CASSRGGYGETQYF. Using reference TRBV7-8 and TRBJ2-5 for the parts outside the CDR3, the full variable domain is GAGVSQSPRYKVAKRGQDVALRCDPISGHVSLFWYQQALGQGPEFLTYFQNEAQLDKSGLPSDRFFAERPEGSVSTLKIQRTQQEDSAVYLCASSRGGYGETQYFGPGTRLLVL.

This clonotype was seen once. This sequence joins TRBV9 and TRBJ2-2; 7 nucleotides line up with TRBD1. This CDR3 has 13 amino acids. V lost 4 bases, J lost 7 bases, and 4 bases stayed unmatched. From germline, CDR1 is SGDLS and CDR2 YYNGEE. DNA for the CDR3: TGTGCCAGCAGCCTGACAGGGTACGGGGAGCTGTTTTTT. It codes for CASSLTGYGELFF.

This chain's CDR3 is CASSSTGVTGELFF. CDR3 DNA sequence: TGTGCCAGCAGCTCGACAGGGGTCACCGGGGAGCTGTTTTTT. The V and J genes are TRBV7-6 and TRBJ2-2, with 8 bases fitting TRBD1. The CDR3 is 14 residues long. Germline-derived CDR1 and CDR2 are SGHVS and FNYEAQ. V was clipped by 4 bases and J by 4 bases; unmatched bases: 2.